The rows below give T cell receptor beta chains drawn from one sample of a study of T-cell reconstitution after alpha-beta-depleted transplantation in children. TCRdb itself ran the PCR reads through MiXCR, one entry per CDR3 protein. In the table there are about a million distinct CDR3 sequences, roughly 29% of which are singletons. The sequencing here drew on PBMCs, mostly from graft donor cells, taken 360 days after TCRalphabeta/CD19-depleted stem cell transplant. The receptors here all came from a boy younger than two who had a stem cell transplant for SCID, so the T cells may come from the graft donor. CDR3s include the opening cysteine and the closing phenylalanine or tryptophan. The D gene is left open where the match is weak. The listing skips clone size in some rows; elsewhere it reads once, few, many or a size class.

V gene	clone size	CDR3 length	J gene	D gene	CDR3 protein	CDR3 DNA
TRBV13	.	15	TRBJ2-4	.	CASSGGYVGKNIQYF	TGTGCCAGCAGCGGCGGATATGTGGGCAAAAACATTCAGTACTTC
TRBV7-6	.	13	TRBJ2-3	.	CASSLGIRDTQYF	TGTGCCAGCAGCTTAGGGATCAGGGATACGCAGTATTTT
TRBV4-1	.	16	TRBJ2-7	.	CASSQWTGWSSYEQYF	TGCGCCAGCAGCCAGTGGACGGGGTGGAGCTCCTACGAGCAGTACTTC
TRBV29-1	.	13	TRBJ2-5	.	CSVVRYPEETQYF	TGCAGCGTTGTCCGCTACCCCGAAGAGACCCAGTACTTC
TRBV18	few	15	TRBJ2-7	.	CASSPLQVRQHEQYF	TGTGCCAGCTCACCACTCCAGGTCAGACAACACGAGCAGTACTTC
TRBV20-1	few	15	TRBJ2-7	TRBD1	CSAYGQGPATYEQYF	TGCAGTGCTTATGGACAGGGACCAGCAACCTACGAGCAGTACTTC
TRBV27	.	15	TRBJ2-5	.	CASSYAGQYQETQYF	TGTGCCAGCAGTTATGCCGGCCAGTACCAAGAGACCCAGTACTTC
TRBV3-1	.	14	TRBJ2-7	.	CASSPDSKAYEQYF	TGTGCCAGCAGCCCCGACTCAAAGGCCTACGAGCAGTACTTC
TRBV12-3/TRBV12-4	.	20	TRBJ2-3	.	CASSFWTGGAASYSTDTQYF	TGTGCCAGCAGTTTCTGGACCGGCGGGGCGGCGTCATATAGCACAGATACGCAGTATTTT
TRBV4-1	few	14	TRBJ1-1	.	CASSQPGQNTEAFF	TGCGCCAGCAGCCAACCCGGACAGAACACTGAAGCTTTCTTT
TRBV12-3/TRBV12-4	.	16	TRBJ2-3	.	CASRRETIRYTDTQYF	TGTGCCAGCAGACGAGAGACGATAAGGTACACAGATACGCAGTATTTT
TRBV7-4	few	18	TRBJ1-6	.	CASSLESKALIYNSPLHF	TGTGCCAGCAGCTTAGAATCGAAGGCGCTAATTTATAATTCACCCCTCCACTTT
TRBV10-2	few	15	TRBJ2-7	.	CASSVFQGSNYEQYF	TGCGCCAGCAGTGTTTTCCAGGGGAGTAATTACGAGCAGTACTTC
TRBV29-1	few	14	TRBJ1-2	TRBD1	CSVEASDRVRGYTF	TGCAGCGTTGAAGCTTCTGACAGGGTCAGGGGCTACACCTTC
TRBV4-2	.	16	TRBJ2-7	TRBD1	CASSQDKGTGYYEQYF	TGTGCCAGCAGCCAAGATAAGGGGACAGGTTACTACGAGCAGTACTTC
TRBV12-3/TRBV12-4	.	16	TRBJ2-5	TRBD2	CASSPTTSGGQETQYF	TGTGCCAGCAGTCCGACTACTAGCGGGGGCCAAGAGACCCAGTACTTC
TRBV6-5	few	18	TRBJ2-4	TRBD2	CASSYPGTTQVAKNIQYF	TGTGCCAGCAGTTACCCCGGGACTACCCAAGTAGCCAAAAACATTCAGTACTTC
TRBV27	few	15	TRBJ2-1	.	CASSPRVLGNNEQFF	TGTGCCAGCAGTCCCCGGGTACTCGGCAACAATGAGCAGTTCTTC
TRBV7-9	few	15	TRBJ1-1	.	CAPLSWEGMNTEAFF	TGTGCCCCCCTCTCTTGGGAGGGGATGAACACTGAAGCTTTCTTT
TRBV3-1	.	14	TRBJ2-7	.	CASSQGSGSYEQYF	TGTGCCAGCAGCCAAGGAAGCGGGTCCTACGAGCAGTACTTC
TRBV15	few	13	TRBJ1-6	.	CATSRGQDSPLHF	TGTGCCACCAGCAGGGGGCAGGATTCACCCCTCCACTTT
TRBV5-1	.	15	TRBJ2-5	TRBD1	CASSLTGASRETQYF	TGCGCCAGCAGCTTGACAGGGGCCTCCCGGGAGACCCAGTACTTC
TRBV5-6	few	15	TRBJ2-1	.	CASSLGRNSYNEQFF	TGTGCCAGCAGCTTAGGCCGGAACTCCTACAATGAGCAGTTCTTC
TRBV7-3	.	18	TRBJ2-5	.	CASSRTGPLMGGTETQYF	TGTGCCAGCAGCCGTACGGGGCCCCTGATGGGGGGAACGGAGACCCAGTACTTC
TRBV12-3/TRBV12-4	few	16	TRBJ1-3	.	CASSSRGSTIRNTIYF	TGTGCCAGCAGCTCTCGGGGCAGCACTATTAGAAACACCATATATTTT
TRBV12-3/TRBV12-4	few	17	TRBJ2-5	TRBD1	CASRSPGQGSLGETQYF	TGTGCCAGCAGGTCGCCGGGACAGGGGTCTCTGGGAGAGACCCAGTACTTC
TRBV6-5	many	12	TRBJ2-7	.	CASRGGTYEQYF	TGTGCCAGCAGGGGAGGAACCTACGAGCAGTACTTC
TRBV27	.	14	TRBJ2-7	.	CASSKRPYSYEQYF	TGTGCCAGCAGTAAACGGCCTTATTCCTACGAGCAGTACTTC
TRBV12-3/TRBV12-4	.	17	TRBJ2-5	TRBD2	CASSHLAIAGKKETQYF	TGTGCCAGCAGCCACCTTGCGATAGCGGGGAAAAAAGAGACCCAGTACTTC
TRBV30	.	15	TRBJ1-5	.	CAWTPEGLSNQPQHF	TGTGCCTGGACACCGGAGGGGCTTAGCAATCAGCCCCAGCATTTT
TRBV6-5	.	15	TRBJ1-2	TRBD1	CASSYSLGQDYGYTF	TGTGCCAGCAGTTACTCGCTTGGACAGGACTATGGCTACACCTTC
TRBV5-1	few	13	TRBJ2-5	TRBD2	CASSPYGGETQYF	TGCGCCAGCAGCCCGTACGGGGGGGAGACCCAGTACTTC
TRBV5-1	.	13	TRBJ2-1	TRBD1	CATRDRNYNEQFF	TGCGCCACCCGGGACAGAAACTACAATGAGCAGTTCTTC
TRBV12-3/TRBV12-4	few	14	TRBJ1-1	.	CASSLPGASTEAFF	TGTGCCAGCAGTTTGCCGGGGGCGAGCACTGAAGCTTTCTTT
TRBV2	.	15	TRBJ1-5	.	CASSEEQSSNQPQHF	TGTGCCAGCAGTGAAGAACAGAGTAGCAATCAGCCCCAGCATTTT
TRBV7-2	.	15	TRBJ2-7	.	CASSTRKVTSYEQYF	TGTGCCAGCAGCACCCGGAAGGTGACATCCTACGAGCAGTACTTC
TRBV4-1	few	15	TRBJ2-1	.	CASSQEVGGPVEQFF	TGCGCCAGCAGCCAAGAGGTGGGGGGGCCTGTTGAGCAGTTCTTC